This T cell receptor beta chain stems from a study of blood T cell repertoires in COVID-19. Study in general: From T cells, B-cell-depleted T cells, or PBMCs came the material, which was cDNA or gDNA.

Assay used: immunoSEQ multiplex PCR; TCRdb lists only in-frame clones, some missing. The sample has some 140,000 clones, about 75% seen once; the top ten hold more than 15%. The CDR3 contains 19 residues. Trimming removed 5 bases from V and 1 base from J, with 24 bases in between. Germline-derived CDR1 and CDR2 are MNHNY and SVGAGI (reference sequence). The source material was peripheral blood. The chain joins TRBV6-6 to TRBJ1-5; tentative D call: TRBD1 (5 bases). This TCR came from a man older than 75 with acute or convalescent COVID-19. CDR3 amino acids: CASSPGPPGGSASNQPQHF. DNA of the CDR3: TGTGCCAGCAGTCCCGGGCCACCCGGGGGGAGTGCGAGCAATCAGCCCCAGCATTTT.